This T cell receptor (beta chain) emerged from a study of OX40 agonist ivuxolimab in advanced cancers. This CDR3 region has 14 residues. The V gene's germline CDR1 is MDHEN and CDR2 SYDVKM. Trimming removed 5 bases at V and 1 base at J, with 8 bases between. Clones were read by immunoSEQ multiplex PCR, and TCRdb kept only the in-frame ones, dropping some. The table has tens of thousands of clones, 88% seen once; the top ten hold over 10%. The chain is built from TRBV28 and TRBJ2-2; D ambiguous. The material was CD4+ or CD8+ T cells sorted from blood, obtained in a trial of the OX40 agonist ivuxolimab. This clonotype was sampled from an adult with an advanced solid tumor such as melanoma, head and neck, liver or kidney cancer. The CDR3 here is CASSRRLNTGELFF. CDR3 coding DNA: TGTGCCAGCAGTCGAAGACTGAACACCGGGGAGCTGTTTTTT. The variable domain in full, with the rest retrieved from reference TRBV28 and TRBJ2-2, is DVKVTQSSRYLVKRTGEKVFLECVQDMDHENMFWYRQDPGLGLRLIYFSYDVKMKEKGDIPEGYSVSREKKERFSLILESASTNQTSMYLCASSRRLNTGELFFGEGSRLTVL.